The 26 T cell receptor beta chains presented below share a single source sample, sequenced in a study of blood T cell repertoires in COVID-19. Repertoires were generated with immunoSEQ multiplex PCR, while TCRdb's copy carries only in-frame clones and drops some. The table shows 85,000 to 90,000 clones, with 70% to 90% occurring only once. The sample was peripheral blood. These receptor sequences come from an older man with active or convalescent COVID-19.

The V gene is TRBV9, the J gene TRBJ1-6, with D possibly matching TRBD1 (5 bases). V was pared by 3 bases and J by 9 bases, with 16 bases between. The CDR3 has 15 residues. CDR1 is SGDLS, CDR2 YYNGEE, per germline. DNA for the CDR3: TGTGCCAGCAGCGCAGGCGGGGCTAATTTTTCACCCCTCCACTTT. Protein sequence: CASSAGGANFSPLHF.

This chain links TRBV9 with TRBJ2-3, with a weak D call TRBD2 (5 bases). Deletions cut 3 bases from V and 1 base from J, with 12 bases between. This CDR3 contains 15 residues. Per germline, CDR1 SGDLS and CDR2 YYNGEE. CDR3 sequence reads: CASSGLDSGTDTQYF. The CDR3 bases are TGTGCCAGCAGCGGGCTTGATAGCGGCACAGATACGCAGTATTTT.

Only one count was recorded for this clone. The chain links TRBV2 to TRBJ2-1; D call uncertain. Per the germline V gene, CDR1 is SNHLY and CDR2 is FYNNEI. This CDR3 has 11 amino acids. Trimming took off 6 bases at V and 7 bases at J, with 7 bases between the two ends. The CDR3 loop is CASRPRNEQFF. As DNA, the CDR3 is TGTGCCAGCAGGCCCAGGAATGAGCAGTTCTTC.

The chain recombines TRBV9 with TRBJ2-1; TRBD1 matches at 7 bases. The V gene end was trimmed by 4 bases and the J gene end by 4 bases; junction bases not matched to a gene: 2. Germline V gene data show CDR1 as SGDLS and CDR2 as YYNGEE. The CDR3 consists of 13 residues. The CDR3 coding sequence is TGTGCCAGCAGCTCGGGACAGTACAATGAGCAGTTCTTC. As protein: CASSSGQYNEQFF.

The chain couples TRBV28 to TRBJ1-6; D perhaps matches TRBD1 (5 bases). The V end lost 8 bases, the J end lost 4 bases, and 9 bases lay between the germline ends. This CDR3 contains 13 residues. CDR1 and CDR2 from the germline V gene are MDHEN and SYDVKM. The CDR3 is CASGDSYNSPLHF. The CDR3 nucleotides read TGTGCCAGCGGAGACAGTTATAATTCACCCCTCCACTTT.

For the CDR3, the DNA is TGTGCCACAAGAAATAGGGACAGGGGGGCAGACTACGAGCAGTACTTC. It translates to CATRNRDRGADYEQYF. V usage is TRBV15 and J usage is TRBJ2-7; 11 nucleotides match TRBD1. The CDR3 loop spans 16 amino acids. CDR1 and CDR2 (germline): LNHNV, YYDKDF (reference sequence). V lost 9 bases and J lost 3; bases outside the gene matches: 13.

This chain links TRBV3-1 (or the pseudogene TRBV3-2) with TRBJ1-1, with a tentative D call TRBD1 (5 bases). Germline CDR1 is LGHDT and CDR2 is YNNKEL (reference sequence). This CDR3 has 17 residues. Trimming left V 3 bases short and J 4 bases short, with 21 bases between. The CDR3 DNA follows: TGTGCCAGCAGCCAGAATCGATTGGGGGGTTTCGGCACTGAAGCTTTCTTT. Amino acids: CASSQNRLGGFGTEAFF.

The CDR3 sequence is CASSYSAGDYGYTF. The DNA of the CDR3 is TGTGCCAGCAGTTATTCCGCAGGGGACTATGGCTACACCTTC. This rearrangement joins TRBV6-5 to TRBJ1-2; tentative D call: TRBD1 (6 bases). The germline V gene has CDR1 MNHEY and CDR2 SVGAGI. V was shortened by 3 bases and J by 3 bases, with 11 bases between the two germline ends. This CDR3 is built from 14 residues.

The J gene is TRBJ2-2, the V gene TRBV28; TRBD1 is a possible D gene (6 bases). Germline lookup yields CDR1 MDHEN and CDR2 SYDVKM. V was cut by 5 bases and J by 7 bases, with 26 bases left in between. The CDR3 consists of 18 residues. The CDR3 protein is CASSPPPWGTRRVGELFF. The CDR3 DNA follows: TGTGCCAGCAGTCCCCCCCCCTGGGGGACACGAAGGGTCGGGGAGCTGTTTTTT.

The chain is built from TRBV4-2 and TRBJ2-7; perhaps TRBD2 as D (6 bases). CDR3 length: 15 residues. V was trimmed by 0 bases and J by 3 bases, leaving 12 bases between them. Germline CDR1 is LGHNA and CDR2 is YNFKEQ. The CDR3 here is CASSQELALGYEQYF. For the CDR3, the DNA is TGTGCCAGCAGCCAAGAGCTAGCGCTTGGCTACGAGCAGTACTTC.

V is TRBV4-3 and J is TRBJ1-2, with D possibly being TRBD1 (5 bases). The germline gives CDR1 LGHNA, CDR2 YSLEER. V lost 0 bases and J lost 6, with 11 bases in between. CDR3 length: 14 amino acids. DNA for the CDR3: TGCGCCAGCAGCCAAGATCTGCGGGGGGATGGCTACACCTTC. It encodes CASSQDLRGDGYTF.

V usage is TRBV7-3 and J usage is TRBJ2-7; 8 bases are a match to TRBD1. This CDR3 region has 15 residues. The J segment lost 3 bases and the V segment lost 2 bases, leaving 6 bases of the junction unmatched. CDR1 and CDR2 (germline): SGHTA, FQGTGA. The CDR3 DNA reads as TGTGCCAGCAGCTTAGGACAGGGTCCACACTACGAGCAGTACTTC. It encodes CASSLGQGPHYEQYF.

V gene TRBV13 combines with J gene TRBJ2-3; D not resolved. The CDR3 totals 13 residues. Germline CDR1 is PRHDT and CDR2 is FYEKMQ (reference sequence). V was cut by 5 bases and J by 4 bases, with 10 bases left in between. The CDR3 protein is CASSLLSADTQYF. Here the CDR3 DNA reads TGTGCCAGCAGCCTCCTGTCCGCAGATACGCAGTATTTT. The full variable domain, with the rest looked up from reference TRBV13 and TRBJ2-3, is AAGVIQSPRHLIKEKRETATLKCYPIPRHDTVYWYQQGPGQDPQFLISFYEKMQSDKGSIPDRFSAQQFSDYHSELNMSSLELGDSALYFCASSLLSADTQYFGPGTRLTVL.

The chain recombines TRBV4-1 with TRBJ2-2; 9 positions match TRBD1. Germline V lookup: CDR1 MGHRA, CDR2 YSYEKL. The V gene end was trimmed by 4 bases and the J gene end by 6 bases; junction bases not matched to a gene: 9. This CDR3 region has 16 residues. Here the CDR3 reads CASSPSPQGASGELFF. The CDR3 coding sequence is TGCGCCAGCAGCCCTTCCCCACAGGGGGCCTCCGGGGAGCTGTTTTTT.

The J gene is TRBJ2-3, the V gene TRBV9, with D possibly being TRBD2 (5 bases). The germline CDR1 and CDR2 sequences are SGDLS and YYNGEE. V lost 4 bases, J lost 3 bases, and 15 bases lay in between. This CDR3 is built from 15 residues. The CDR3 region is CASSPPRGRTDTQYF. CDR3 bases: TGTGCCAGCAGCCCTCCCCGGGGTAGGACAGATACGCAGTATTTT. The variable domain in full, with the rest retrieved from reference TRBV9 and TRBJ2-3, is DSGVTQTPKHLITATGQRVTLRCSPRSGDLSVYWYQQSLDQGLQFLIQYYNGEERAKGNILERFSAQQFPDLHSELNLSSLELGDSALYFCASSPPRGRTDTQYFGPGTRLTVL.

The CDR3 here is CASSPNRDRGRIETQYF. The DNA for the CDR3 is TGTGCCAGCAGCCCTAACCGGGACAGGGGGCGAATAGAGACCCAGTACTTC. The chain is built from TRBV7-9 and TRBJ2-5; 12 nucleotides align to TRBD1. The V gene end was trimmed by 5 bases and the J gene end by 4 bases; junction bases not matched to a gene: 11. The germline V gene encodes CDR1 SEHNR and CDR2 FQNEAQ (reference sequence). The CDR3 has 17 residues.

Written as DNA, the CDR3 is TGCGCCAGCAGCCGGGGGGACAGGGGCGCGAACTATGGCTACACCTTC. Protein sequence: CASSRGDRGANYGYTF. The chain is built from TRBV5-1 and TRBJ1-2, with 10 bases aligning to TRBD1. Looked up from germline, CDR1 is SGHRS and CDR2 is YFSETQ. The ends lost 4 bases at V and 2 bases at J; junction bases unmatched: 8. The CDR3 is made up of 16 amino acids.

The rearrangement joins TRBV5-1 to TRBJ1-6; 10 bases agree with TRBD1. V shed 4 bases, J shed 0 bases, and the junction held 4 bases outside the gene matches. From germline, CDR1 is SGHRS and CDR2 YFSETQ. The CDR3 length is 17 residues. In DNA form, the CDR3 reads TGCGCCAGCAGCCCGGGACAGGGGAGCTCCTATAATTCACCCCTCCACTTT. Translated, it gives CASSPGQGSSYNSPLHF.

This rearrangement joins TRBV7-3 to TRBJ2-1; D not resolved. V lost 5 bases and J 3 bases, leaving 17 bases between the germline ends. The CDR3 has 16 amino acids. Per germline, CDR1 SGHTA and CDR2 FQGTGA. CDR3 protein: CASSLQFPAGYNEQFF. The CDR3 region has the DNA TGTGCCAGCAGCCTACAGTTTCCAGCAGGCTACAATGAGCAGTTCTTC.

This clone was seen a handful of times. The chain has TRBV5-6 and TRBJ1-1, with D maybe TRBD1 (5 bases). This CDR3 has 13 residues. In germline, CDR1 is SGHDT, CDR2 YYEEEE. The V and J ends lost 6 bases and 1 base respectively, with 10 bases between them. The CDR3 DNA reads as TGTGCCAGCACCCCGGGGGGGAACACTGAAGCTTTCTTT. It encodes CASTPGGNTEAFF.

The V call is TRBV30, the J call TRBJ1-2; possible D gene TRBD1, 5 bases. From germline, CDR1 is GTSNPN and CDR2 SVGIG (reference sequence). V was pared by 3 bases and J by 4 bases, with 12 bases between. CDR3 size: 13 residues. This CDR3 is CAWRAAGVYGYTF. The DNA for the CDR3 is TGTGCCTGGAGAGCAGCGGGGGTCTATGGCTACACCTTC.

This chain joins TRBV7-9 and TRBJ2-3, with 11 bases fitting TRBD2. Per germline, CDR1 SEHNR and CDR2 FQNEAQ (reference sequence). The junction had 4 bases not matched to a gene; V was cut back by 7 bases and J by 4 bases. CDR3 length: 14 residues. The CDR3 protein is CASTEGLAADTQYF. For the CDR3, the DNA is TGTGCCAGCACCGAGGGACTAGCGGCAGATACGCAGTATTTT.

The V and J genes are TRBV28 and TRBJ2-1; 10 bases fit TRBD2. In germline, CDR1 is MDHEN, CDR2 SYDVKM. The CDR3 consists of 19 residues. Germline trimming cut 3 bases from V and 2 bases from J; bases unmatched to any gene: 13. Written as DNA, the CDR3 is TGTGCCAGCAGTTTCCCTCAACCTGCTAGCGGGAGAGCCTACAATGAGCAGTTCTTC. Protein sequence: CASSFPQPASGRAYNEQFF.

The chain employs TRBV3-1 (or the pseudogene TRBV3-2) and TRBJ2-7; perhaps TRBD2 as D (6 bases). Trimming stripped 2 bases from V and 3 bases from J, with 14 bases between. Germline V gives CDR1 LGHDT, CDR2 YNNKEL (reference sequence). The CDR3 is 15 residues long. In DNA, the CDR3 is TGTGCCAGCAGCCAACGACTAGACTATCTCTACGAGCAGTACTTC. This sequence encodes CASSQRLDYLYEQYF.

CDR3 DNA sequence: TGTGCCAGCAGCCCCCCCTTGGGCCCCAGCACAGATACGCAGTATTTT. It is translated as CASSPPLGPSTDTQYF. This chain links TRBV14 with TRBJ2-3, with D unclear. Germline V CDR1 and CDR2: SGHDN, FVKESK. CDR3 length: 16 residues. Trimming stripped 4 bases from V and 0 bases from J, with 14 bases between.

This clone was detected once. J is TRBJ1-2 and V is TRBV6-6, with a tentative D call TRBD1 (6 bases). Looked up from germline, CDR1 is MNHNY and CDR2 is SVGAGI (reference sequence). V lost 2 bases and J lost 6, with 13 bases in between. CDR3 size: 14 residues. The CDR3 here is CASSYPDRLNGYTF. The CDR3 bases are TGTGCCAGCAGTTACCCGGACAGATTAAATGGCTACACCTTC.